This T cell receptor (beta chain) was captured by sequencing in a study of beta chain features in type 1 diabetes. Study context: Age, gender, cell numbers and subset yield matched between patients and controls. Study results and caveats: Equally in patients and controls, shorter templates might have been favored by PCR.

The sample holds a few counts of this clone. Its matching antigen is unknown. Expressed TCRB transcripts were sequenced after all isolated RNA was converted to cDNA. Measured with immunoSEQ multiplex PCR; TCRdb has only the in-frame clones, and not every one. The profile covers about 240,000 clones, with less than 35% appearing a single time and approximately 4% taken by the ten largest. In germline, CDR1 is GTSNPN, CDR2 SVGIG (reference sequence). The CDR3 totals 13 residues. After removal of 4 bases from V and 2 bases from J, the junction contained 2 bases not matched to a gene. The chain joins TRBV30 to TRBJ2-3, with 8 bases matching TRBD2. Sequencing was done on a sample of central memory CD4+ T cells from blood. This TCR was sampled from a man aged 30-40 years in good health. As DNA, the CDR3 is TGTGCCTGGACTAGCGGGCTCACAGATACGCAGTATTTT. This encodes CAWTSGLTDTQYF.